The T cell receptor beta chain described here comes from a study of a mutant IDH1 vaccine in newly diagnosed glioma. Study overall: Commencement of vaccination occurred 4-6 weeks following radiotherapy alone, or concurrently with temozolomide cycles. Patients under treatment included approximately 60% males and around 38% females and had a mean age of roughly 43 years. Standard pretreatment was either radiotherapy, temozolomide, or, for most, radiochemotherapy with temozolomide.

The CDR3 is 15 amino acids. Germline assignment: CDR1 SNHLY and CDR2 FYNNEI. Losses at the gene ends were 7 bases for V and 7 bases for J; bases not matched to a gene: 9. Indicated time point: week 47, end of study. Every single dose of the vaccine, 300 ug of mutant IDH1 20-mer peptide, came with topical imiquimod. With regard to this clone: Its target is unknown.

Study findings and constraints: No link was apparently found between pseudoprogression and changes in top peripheral T cell clonotypes.

Data came from immunoSEQ multiplex PCR; TCRdb stores just in-frame clones and leaves some out. The sample yields some 42,000 clones, roughly 82% seen once. This TCR came from a man between 18 and 35 years old with glioma. Some clones in this sample may be carry-over from other donors' samples. The material was PBMCs, obtained from a glioma patient whose treatment included an IDH1 peptide vaccine. The chain has TRBV2 and TRBJ1-5; 11 bases agree with TRBD1. CDR3 residues: CASTGTGGGGQPQHF. CDR3 sequence (DNA): TGTGCCAGCACTGGGACAGGGGGAGGGGGCCAGCCCCAGCATTTT.